This is a list of T cell receptor beta chains from one sample in a study of CD8 T cells in ankylosing spondylitis. TCRdb called the 5' RACE reads again in MiXCR, with one record for every CDR3 protein. The sample records approximately 240,000 distinct CDR3 sequences, roughly a quarter being singletons. The sample was blood, either unsorted or a sorted T cell fraction (not recorded which). Receptors were obtained from a male donor with ankylosing spondylitis or in good health (not recorded which). The CDR3 runs from the conserved cysteine through the conserved F or W. A D gene is named only where the DNA matches it firmly. Not every row has a clone size; where given, it reads once, few, many or a size class.

V gene	clone size	J gene	D gene	CDR3 DNA	CDR3 protein
TRBV12-3/TRBV12-4	few	TRBJ2-2	TRBD1	TGTGCCAGTGATCGGACAGGGAACACCGGGGAGCTGTTTTTT	CASDRTGNTGELFF
TRBV29-1	many	TRBJ2-7	TRBD2	TGCAGCGTTGCCCATGGGACTACCCCGGAGTACGAGCAGTACTTC	CSVAHGTTPEYEQYF
TRBV20-1	-	TRBJ2-1	-	TGCAGTGCTAGGAAATTCTTAAGCTCCTACAATGAGCAGTTCTTC	CSARKFLSSYNEQFF
TRBV7-9	-	TRBJ1-5	TRBD1	TGTGCCAGCAGCGTTGGACAGGCGATCAATCAGCCCCAGCATTTT	CASSVGQAINQPQHF
TRBV18	many	TRBJ2-7	TRBD1	TGTGCCAGCTCACCATCAGGACAGGGGACGGAGCAGTACTTC	CASSPSGQGTEQYF
TRBV20-1	once	TRBJ2-5	TRBD2	TGCAGTGCTAGAGATAACGTTCTAGCGGGGGCCCAAGAGACCCAGTACTTC	CSARDNVLAGAQETQYF
TRBV20-1	many	TRBJ2-7	-	TGCAGTGCTAGTATAGACTCCTACGAGCAGTACTTC	CSASIDSYEQYF
TRBV12-3/TRBV12-4	few	TRBJ2-2	-	TGTGCCAGCCGAACCTTCCCGGGGGAGCTGTTTTTT	CASRTFPGELFF
TRBV20-1	-	TRBJ1-2	-	TGCAGTGCTAGATGGGCAGGGTATGGCTACACCTTC	CSARWAGYGYTF
TRBV29-1	few	TRBJ2-7	TRBD2	TGCAGCGTGCGGGGGGGAGGTCGTCATCGTTACGAGCAGTACTTC	CSVRGGGRHRYEQYF
TRBV13	-	TRBJ2-7	-	TGTGCCAGCAGCCTAACGGCAGGGGCGAGAGAGCAGTACTTC	CASSLTAGAREQYF
TRBV11-1	many	TRBJ2-1	-	TGTGCCAGCAGCTTAGGGGGAGGCGCCTACAATGAGCAGTTCTTC	CASSLGGGAYNEQFF
TRBV20-1	-	TRBJ1-4	-	TGCAGTGCTATCGTACAGGGTAATGAAAAACTGTTTTTT	CSAIVQGNEKLFF
TRBV20-1	-	TRBJ1-5	-	TGCAGTGCTAGAGAGGGGGCAGGTCAGCCCCAGCATTTT	CSAREGAGQPQHF
TRBV20-1	few	TRBJ1-5	TRBD1	TGCAGTGCTAGACAGACAGGGTTGGACAATCAGCCCCAGCATTTT	CSARQTGLDNQPQHF
TRBV10-1	many	TRBJ2-5	TRBD2	TGCGCCAGCCAACGGGGGGGACAAGAGACCCAGTACTTC	CASQRGGQETQYF
TRBV20-1	many	TRBJ2-1	-	TGCAGTTGGACAGACCCGGATGACTCCGGTGAGCAGTTCTTC	CSWTDPDDSGEQFF
TRBV7-2	-	TRBJ1-3	-	TGTGCCAGCAGCTTAGCGAGGGACACCATATATTTT	CASSLARDTIYF
TRBV20-1	-	TRBJ1-6	TRBD1	TGCAGTGCTGGGACAGGGGTTCGTTCACCCCTCCACTTT	CSAGTGVRSPLHF
TRBV10-3	few	TRBJ2-1	-	TGTGCCATCAGCTCCACGTCCTACAATGAGCAGTTCTTC	CAISSTSYNEQFF
TRBV10-2	-	TRBJ2-7	-	TGCGCCAGCAGTGAGTCACAGAGAAACTACGAGCAGTACTTC	CASSESQRNYEQYF
TRBV6-6	-	TRBJ2-7	-	TGTGCCAGCACCCTCGTGGGGAACGAGCAGTACTTC	CASTLVGNEQYF
TRBV10-3	few	TRBJ1-6	TRBD1	TGTGCCATCAGTGAGGGGTGGCGAGGGGGCAATTCACCCCTCCACTTT	CAISEGWRGGNSPLHF
TRBV12-3/TRBV12-4	many	TRBJ2-3	-	TGTGCCAGCAGCTTTAGCACAGATACGCAGTATTTT	CASSFSTDTQYF
TRBV7-9	many	TRBJ2-1	TRBD2	TGTGCCAGCACCCCGACTAGCGGTTCCTACAATGAGCAGTTCTTC	CASTPTSGSYNEQFF
TRBV12-3/TRBV12-4	-	TRBJ2-6	-	TGTGCCAGCAGCCCAGGGGTCTTTGGGGCCAACGTCCTGACTTTC	CASSPGVFGANVLTF
TRBV20-1	-	TRBJ2-5	-	TGCAGTGCAAGCACAGGGAAGGAGACCCAGTACTTC	CSASTGKETQYF
TRBV6-1	-	TRBJ2-2	-	TGTGCCAGCAGTATCCGGCGGGGCCTCAAGGCTGGGGAGCTGTTTTTT	CASSIRRGLKAGELFF
TRBV20-1	many	TRBJ2-1	TRBD2	TGCAGTGCTAGAGATAGGGTAGCGGGGGATAGTGGTGAGCAGTTCTTC	CSARDRVAGDSGEQFF
TRBV20-1	-	TRBJ2-5	TRBD1	TGCAGTGCTAGAGATTCAGGGGGCTCACAAGAGACCCAGTACTTC	CSARDSGGSQETQYF